This T cell receptor (beta chain) was identified in a study of CD8+ T cells in alopecia areata (dated by TCRdb to between 2018 and 2020). With respect to the entire study: Treated patients were enrolled in an open-label pilot trial of oral tofacitinib, 5 to 10 mg twice daily, for moderate-to-severe alopecia areata. Biopsies were taken from tofacitinib-treated patients at baseline and at 4 and 24 weeks of treatment, and a later scalp biopsy was taken in several of the tofacitinib-treated patients. High-throughput TCRbeta sequencing was used to examine T cell clonal expansion in alopecia areata in both the C3H/HeJ mouse model and human patients. Tofacitinib was given for 6 to 18 months, followed by 6 months of follow-up off drug to assess delayed response and recurrence. RNA was obtained with the PAXgene miRNA kit for fixed scalp, the miRNeasy kit for PBMCs, and the RNeasy kit for mouse skin. Scalp clonality was compared among normal scalp (n=4), patchy alopecia areata scalp (n=8), and alopecia totalis/universalis scalp (n=8). Scalp tissue and sorted CD4+ and CD8+ peripheral blood T cells from patchy and totalis/universalis alopecia areata patients and from healthy controls were covered by human TCRbeta sequencing. TCRbeta CDR3 regions were amplified by immunoSEQ multiplex PCR using 35 Vbeta forward and 13 Jbeta reverse primers. Findings and caveats that apply to the study as a whole: TCR sequences shared between patients were less clear than in mice, possibly partly because of HLA diversity in the patient population. Compared with normal scalp, lesional scalp, particularly in alopecia totalis/universalis, had higher clonality and more expanded CD8+ clones, which suggests antigenic drive. Unlike mouse skin, which is dominated by gammadelta T cells, normal human skin has resident alphabeta T cells that are also sequenced, and this complicates analysis of the scalp TCR repertoire.

The CDR3 has 11 amino acids, counting the end cysteine and phenylalanine. The kept DNA is CDR3 alone, 33 bases in frame from the first base. The germline V gene gives CDR1 as SNHLY and CDR2 as FYNNEI. A distance of 5 bases separates the germline ends of V and J, which lose 7 bases and 4 bases respectively. Library method: the immunoSEQ multiplex PCR assay. To provide template for TCR sequencing, every sample had RNA extracted and reverse transcribed into cDNA. SuperScript III was used for first-strand cDNA synthesis, primed with a 2:1 mix of oligo-dT and random hexamers. A synthetic immune receptor repertoire was used to gauge amplification bias, and whatever bias remained was removed computationally. For the original study's pipeline: Raw reads were preprocessed to remove errors, and CDR3 was defined according to IMGT conventions as the region from the conserved cysteine to phenylalanine. Clonality was calculated as 1 minus Shannon entropy normalized by log2 of the number of productive unique TCRs. Whether scalp clones were CD4 or CD8 was inferred by matching scalp TCRbeta sequences against CD4 and CD8 repertoires sorted from blood. Sourced from immuneACCESS, this table was stored by TCRdb with only in-frame sequences that have V and J called. A share of the clones is absent; for the studies checked, an unresolved V gene accounts for under half, and the remainder has no known explanation. Clone size and V and J calls were adopted from that table, with D and trimming inferred from the DNA. This sample is represented by about 140,000 clones; 40% to 65% of them were singletons. The ten largest make up 0.95% to 1% of the sample.

Concerning this clone itself: No antigen is known for it. No base qualities exist here, and no much larger clone lies one base off it.

In light of the paper, this sample's time point label describes: baseline before oral tofacitinib. Peripheral blood and lesional scalp punch biopsies were obtained from patients with alopecia areata. PBMCs were isolated by density centrifugation and stained for CD3, CD4 and CD8, after which CD4+ and CD8+ T cells were sorted on a FACSAria. The sequenced sample was CD4+ T cells sorted from blood, obtained at week 0. The TCR comes from a human donor with alopecia areata. The V and J segments used are TRBV2 and TRBJ2-1; the D segment cannot be called with confidence. The CDR3 region: CASKYYNEQFF. The nucleotides are TGTGCCAGCAAGTATTACAATGAGCAGTTCTTC.